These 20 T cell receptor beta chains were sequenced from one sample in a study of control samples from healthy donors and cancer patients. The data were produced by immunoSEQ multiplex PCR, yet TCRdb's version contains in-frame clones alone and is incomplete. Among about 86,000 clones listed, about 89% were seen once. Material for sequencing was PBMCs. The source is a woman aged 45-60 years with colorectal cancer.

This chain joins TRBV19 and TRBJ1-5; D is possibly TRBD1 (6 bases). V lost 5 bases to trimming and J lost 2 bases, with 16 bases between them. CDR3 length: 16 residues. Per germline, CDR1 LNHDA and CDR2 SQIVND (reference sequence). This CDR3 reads CASSHLEGVGNQPQHF. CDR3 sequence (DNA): TGTGCCAGTAGTCACTTGGAGGGGGTGGGCAATCAGCCCCAGCATTTT.

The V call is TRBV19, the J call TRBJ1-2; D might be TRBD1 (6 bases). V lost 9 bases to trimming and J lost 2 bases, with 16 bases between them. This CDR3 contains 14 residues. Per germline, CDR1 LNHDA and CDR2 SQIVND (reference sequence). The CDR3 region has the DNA TGTGCCAGCACCGGGTCGGGGGGCAACTATGGCTACACCTTC. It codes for CASTGSGGNYGYTF.

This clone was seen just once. The CDR3 DNA is TGCGCCAGCAGCTTGACAGTCTCGGGCACTGAAGCTTTCTTT. It yields the protein CASSLTVSGTEAFF. V and J are TRBV5-1 and TRBJ1-1; no reliable D call. V was cut by 1 base and J by 4 bases, with 11 bases left in between. The length of the CDR3 is 14 residues. Per germline, CDR1 SGHRS and CDR2 YFSETQ. Looking up the rest from reference TRBV5-1 and TRBJ1-1 gives the full variable domain: KAGVTQTPRYLIKTRGQQVTLSCSPISGHRSVSWYQQTPGQGLQFLFEYFSETQRNKGNFPGRFSGRQFSNSRSEMNVSTLELGDSALYLCASSLTVSGTEAFFGQGTRLTVV.

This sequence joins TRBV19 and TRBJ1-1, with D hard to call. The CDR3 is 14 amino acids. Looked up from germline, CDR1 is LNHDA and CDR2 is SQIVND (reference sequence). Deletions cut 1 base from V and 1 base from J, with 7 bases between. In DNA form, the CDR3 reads TGTGCCAGTAGTATAGGCGGAGCGAACACTGAAGCTTTCTTT. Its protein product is CASSIGGANTEAFF.

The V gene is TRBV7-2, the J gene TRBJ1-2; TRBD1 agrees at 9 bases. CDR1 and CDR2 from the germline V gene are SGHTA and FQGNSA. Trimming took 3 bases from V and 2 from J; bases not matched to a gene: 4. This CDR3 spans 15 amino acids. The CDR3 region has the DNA TGTGCCAGCAGCTTGGGACAGGGATACAACTATGGCTACACCTTC. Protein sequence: CASSLGQGYNYGYTF.

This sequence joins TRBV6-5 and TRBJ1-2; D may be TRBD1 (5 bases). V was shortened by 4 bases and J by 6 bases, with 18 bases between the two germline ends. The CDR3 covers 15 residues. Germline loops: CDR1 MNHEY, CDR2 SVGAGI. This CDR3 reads CASSSTAQGRNGYTF. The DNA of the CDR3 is TGTGCCAGCAGTTCAACCGCGCAGGGCAGGAATGGCTACACCTTC.

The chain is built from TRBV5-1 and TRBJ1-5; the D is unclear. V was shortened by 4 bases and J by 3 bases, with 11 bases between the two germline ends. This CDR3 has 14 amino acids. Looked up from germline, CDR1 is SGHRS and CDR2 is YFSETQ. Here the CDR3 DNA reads TGCGCCAGCAGCCTCGGGCCCAACAATCAGCCCCAGCATTTT. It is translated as CASSLGPNNQPQHF.

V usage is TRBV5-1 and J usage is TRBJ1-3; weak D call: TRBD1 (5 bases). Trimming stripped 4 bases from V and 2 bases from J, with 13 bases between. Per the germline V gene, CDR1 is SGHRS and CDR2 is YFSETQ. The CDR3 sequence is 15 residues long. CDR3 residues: CASSPAPGTGNTIYF. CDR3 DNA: TGCGCCAGCAGCCCCGCCCCAGGGACTGGAAACACCATATATTTT.

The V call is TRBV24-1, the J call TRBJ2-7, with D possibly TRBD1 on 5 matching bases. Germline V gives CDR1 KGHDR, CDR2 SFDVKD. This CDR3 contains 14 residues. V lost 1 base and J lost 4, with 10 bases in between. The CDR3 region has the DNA TGTGCCACCAGTGATTTTTCAGGGCGGTACGAGCAGTACGTC. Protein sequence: CATSDFSGRYEQYV.

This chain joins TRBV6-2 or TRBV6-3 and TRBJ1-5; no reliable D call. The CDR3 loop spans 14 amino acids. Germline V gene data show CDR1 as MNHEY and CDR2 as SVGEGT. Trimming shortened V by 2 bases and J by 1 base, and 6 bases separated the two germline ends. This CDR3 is CASSYLYSNQPQHF. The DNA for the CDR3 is TGTGCCAGCAGTTACCTATACAGCAATCAGCCCCAGCATTTT.

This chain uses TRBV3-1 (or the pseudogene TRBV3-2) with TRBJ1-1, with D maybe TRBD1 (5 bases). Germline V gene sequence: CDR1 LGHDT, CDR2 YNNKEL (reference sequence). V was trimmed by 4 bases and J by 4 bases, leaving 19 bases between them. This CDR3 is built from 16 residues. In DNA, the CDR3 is TGTGCCAGCAGCCCTAAGGATCGGGGGTCGGTCACTGAAGCTTTCTTT. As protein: CASSPKDRGSVTEAFF.

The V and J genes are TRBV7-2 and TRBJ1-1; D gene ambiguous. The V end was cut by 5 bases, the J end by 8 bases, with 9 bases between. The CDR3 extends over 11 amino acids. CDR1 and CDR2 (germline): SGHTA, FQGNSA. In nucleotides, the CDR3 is TGTGCCAGCAGCCCGAGTCGGGAAGCTTTCTTT. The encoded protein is CASSPSREAFF.

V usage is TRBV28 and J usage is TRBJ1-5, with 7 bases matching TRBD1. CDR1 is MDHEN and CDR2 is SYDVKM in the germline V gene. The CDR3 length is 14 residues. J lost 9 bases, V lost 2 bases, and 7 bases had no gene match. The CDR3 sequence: CASSLGRGTAPQHF. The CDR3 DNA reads TGTGCCAGCAGTTTAGGGAGGGGGACAGCGCCCCAGCATTTT. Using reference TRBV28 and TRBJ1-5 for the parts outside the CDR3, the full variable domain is DVKVTQSSRYLVKRTGEKVFLECVQDMDHENMFWYRQDPGLGLRLIYFSYDVKMKEKGDIPEGYSVSREKKERFSLILESASTNQTSMYLCASSLGRGTAPQHFGDGTRLSIL.

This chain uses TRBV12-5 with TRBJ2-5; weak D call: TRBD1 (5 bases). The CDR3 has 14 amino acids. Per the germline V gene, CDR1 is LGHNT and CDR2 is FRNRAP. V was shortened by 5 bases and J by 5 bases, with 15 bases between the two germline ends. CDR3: CASGAQGRSETQYF. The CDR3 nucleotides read TGTGCTAGTGGTGCCCAGGGTCGATCTGAGACCCAGTACTTC.

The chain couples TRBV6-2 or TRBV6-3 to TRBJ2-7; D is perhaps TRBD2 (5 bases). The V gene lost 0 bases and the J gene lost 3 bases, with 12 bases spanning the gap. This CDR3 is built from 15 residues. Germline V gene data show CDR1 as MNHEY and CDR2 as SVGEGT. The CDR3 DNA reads TGTGCCAGCAGTTACTCGTTGGTAGACTACTACGAGCAGTACGTC. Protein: CASSYSLVDYYEQYV.

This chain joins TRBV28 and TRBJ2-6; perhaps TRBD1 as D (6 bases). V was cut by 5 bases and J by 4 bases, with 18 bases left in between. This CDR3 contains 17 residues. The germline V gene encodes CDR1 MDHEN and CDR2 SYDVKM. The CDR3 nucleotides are TGTGCCAGCAGTCTGCCGAGGGGGTCGGGCGGGGCCAACGTCCTGACTTTC. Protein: CASSLPRGSGGANVLTF.

The CDR3 nucleotides are TGTGCCAGCAGTAGACAGGGGAGGAACTATGGCTACACCTTC. The encoded protein is CASSRQGRNYGYTF. The chain links TRBV6-5 to TRBJ1-2; 8 bases align to TRBD1. The CDR3 sequence is 14 residues long. From germline, CDR1 is MNHEY and CDR2 SVGAGI. After removal of 5 bases from V and 2 bases from J, the junction contained 4 bases not matched to a gene.

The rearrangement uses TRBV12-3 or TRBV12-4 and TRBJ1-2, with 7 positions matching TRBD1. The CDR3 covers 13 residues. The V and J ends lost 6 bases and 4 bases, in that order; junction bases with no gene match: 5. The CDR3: CASRQGGGYGYTF. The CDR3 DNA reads TGTGCCAGCAGGCAGGGGGGGGGCTATGGCTACACCTTC.

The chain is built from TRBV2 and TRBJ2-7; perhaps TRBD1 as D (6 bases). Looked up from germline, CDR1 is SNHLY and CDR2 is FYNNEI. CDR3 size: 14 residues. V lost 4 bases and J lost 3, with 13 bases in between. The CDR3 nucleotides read TGTGCCAGCAGTGCCCCGGACAGAAGCTACGAGCAGTACGTC. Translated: CASSAPDRSYEQYV.

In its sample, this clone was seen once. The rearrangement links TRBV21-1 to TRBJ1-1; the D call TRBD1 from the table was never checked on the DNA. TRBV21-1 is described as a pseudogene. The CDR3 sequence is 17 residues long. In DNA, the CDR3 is TGTGCCAGCAGCCTCCGGACAGGGGGTGATGAGAACACTGAAGCTTTCTTT. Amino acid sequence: CASSLRTGGDENTEAFF.